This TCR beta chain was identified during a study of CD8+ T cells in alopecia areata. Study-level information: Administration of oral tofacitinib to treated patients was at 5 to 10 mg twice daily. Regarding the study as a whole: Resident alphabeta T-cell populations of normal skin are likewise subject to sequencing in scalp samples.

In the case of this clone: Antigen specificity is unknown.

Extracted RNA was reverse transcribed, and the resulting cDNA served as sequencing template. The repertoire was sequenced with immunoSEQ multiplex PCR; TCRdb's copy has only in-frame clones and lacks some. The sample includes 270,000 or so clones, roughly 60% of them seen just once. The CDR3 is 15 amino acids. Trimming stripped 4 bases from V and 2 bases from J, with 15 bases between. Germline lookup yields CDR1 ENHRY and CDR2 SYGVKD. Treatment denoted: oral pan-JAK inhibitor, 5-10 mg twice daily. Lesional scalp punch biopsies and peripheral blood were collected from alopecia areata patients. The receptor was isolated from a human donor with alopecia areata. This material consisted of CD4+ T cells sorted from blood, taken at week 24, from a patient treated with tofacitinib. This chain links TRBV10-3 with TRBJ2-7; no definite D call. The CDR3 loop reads CAISGPRGGAYEQYF. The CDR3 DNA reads TGTGCCATCAGTGGCCCCCGTGGTGGGGCCTACGAGCAGTACTTC.